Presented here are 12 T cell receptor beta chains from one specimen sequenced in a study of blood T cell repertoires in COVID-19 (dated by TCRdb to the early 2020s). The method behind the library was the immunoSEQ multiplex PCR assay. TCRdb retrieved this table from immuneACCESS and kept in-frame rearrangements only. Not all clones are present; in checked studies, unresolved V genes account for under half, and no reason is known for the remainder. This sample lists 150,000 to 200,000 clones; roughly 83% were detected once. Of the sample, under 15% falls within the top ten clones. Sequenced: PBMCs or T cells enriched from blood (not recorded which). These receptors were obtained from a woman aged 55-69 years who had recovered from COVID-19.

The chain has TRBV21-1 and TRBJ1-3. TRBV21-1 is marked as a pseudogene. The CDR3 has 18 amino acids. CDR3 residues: CARKIKTGVPFSGNTIYF. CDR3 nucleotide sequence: TGTGCCAGAAAAATTAAAACGGGGGTTCCCTTCTCTGGAAACACCATATATTTT.

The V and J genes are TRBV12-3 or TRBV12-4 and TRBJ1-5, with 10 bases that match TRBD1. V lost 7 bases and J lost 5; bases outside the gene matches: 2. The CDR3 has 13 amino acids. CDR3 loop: CASKGTGDQPQHF. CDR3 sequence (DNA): TGTGCCAGCAAGGGGACAGGGGATCAGCCCCAGCATTTT.

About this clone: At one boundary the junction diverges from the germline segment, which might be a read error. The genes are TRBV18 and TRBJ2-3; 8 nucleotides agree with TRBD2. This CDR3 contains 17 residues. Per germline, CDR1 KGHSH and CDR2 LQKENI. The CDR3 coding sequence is TGTGCCAGCTCGCCACAGAATAGCGGGATTAGCACAGATACGCAGTATTTT. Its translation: CASSPQNSGISTDTQYF.

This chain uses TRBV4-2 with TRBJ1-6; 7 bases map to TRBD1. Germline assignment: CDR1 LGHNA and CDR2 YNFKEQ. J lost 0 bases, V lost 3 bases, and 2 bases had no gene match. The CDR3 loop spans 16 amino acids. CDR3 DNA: TGTGCCAGCAGCCAGCGGGACAGCTCCTATAATTCACCCCTCCACTTT. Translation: CASSQRDSSYNSPLHF.

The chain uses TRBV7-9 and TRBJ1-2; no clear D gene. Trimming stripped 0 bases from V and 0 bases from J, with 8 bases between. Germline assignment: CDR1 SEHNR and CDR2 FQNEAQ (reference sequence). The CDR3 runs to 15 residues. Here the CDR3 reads CASSLASGSNYGYTF. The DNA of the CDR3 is TGTGCCAGCAGCTTAGCGTCGGGGTCTAACTATGGCTACACCTTC.

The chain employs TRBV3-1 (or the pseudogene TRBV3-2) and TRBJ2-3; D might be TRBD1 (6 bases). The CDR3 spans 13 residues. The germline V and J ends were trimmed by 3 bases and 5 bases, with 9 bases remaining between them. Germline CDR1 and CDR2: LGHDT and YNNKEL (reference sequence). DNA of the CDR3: TGTGCCAGCAGCCACTCAGGGGTAGATACGCAGTATTTT. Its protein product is CASSHSGVDTQYF.

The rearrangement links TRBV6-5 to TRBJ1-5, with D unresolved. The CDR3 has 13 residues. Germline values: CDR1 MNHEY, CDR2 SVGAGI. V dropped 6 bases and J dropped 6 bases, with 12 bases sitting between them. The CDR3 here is CASSPRSSQPQHF. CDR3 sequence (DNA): TGTGCCAGCAGCCCAAGATCCAGTCAGCCCCAGCATTTT.

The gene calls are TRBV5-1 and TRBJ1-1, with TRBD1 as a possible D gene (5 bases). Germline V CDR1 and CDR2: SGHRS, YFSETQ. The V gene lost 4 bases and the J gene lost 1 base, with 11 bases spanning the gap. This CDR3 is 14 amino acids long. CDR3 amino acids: CASSQMQGNTEAFF. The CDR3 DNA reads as TGCGCCAGCAGCCAAATGCAGGGGAACACTGAAGCTTTCTTT.

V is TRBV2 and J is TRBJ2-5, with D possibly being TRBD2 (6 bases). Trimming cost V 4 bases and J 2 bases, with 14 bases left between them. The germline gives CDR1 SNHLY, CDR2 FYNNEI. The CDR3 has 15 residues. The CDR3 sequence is CASSGLEAGQETQYF. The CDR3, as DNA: TGTGCCAGCAGTGGACTAGAGGCGGGGCAAGAGACCCAGTACTTC.

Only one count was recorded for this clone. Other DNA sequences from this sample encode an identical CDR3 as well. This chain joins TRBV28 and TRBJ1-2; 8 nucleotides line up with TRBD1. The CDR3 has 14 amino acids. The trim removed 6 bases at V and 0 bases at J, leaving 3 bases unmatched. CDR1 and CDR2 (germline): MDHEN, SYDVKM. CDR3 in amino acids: CASSSGGSNYGYTF. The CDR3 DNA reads TGTGCCAGCAGCTCAGGGGGCTCTAACTATGGCTACACCTTC.

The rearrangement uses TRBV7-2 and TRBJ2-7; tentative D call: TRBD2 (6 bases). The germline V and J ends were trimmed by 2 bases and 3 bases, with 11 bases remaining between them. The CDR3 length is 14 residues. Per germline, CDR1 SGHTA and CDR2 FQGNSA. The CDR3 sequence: CASSLLAHSYEQYF. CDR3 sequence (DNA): TGTGCCAGCAGCTTACTAGCGCACAGCTACGAGCAGTACTTC.

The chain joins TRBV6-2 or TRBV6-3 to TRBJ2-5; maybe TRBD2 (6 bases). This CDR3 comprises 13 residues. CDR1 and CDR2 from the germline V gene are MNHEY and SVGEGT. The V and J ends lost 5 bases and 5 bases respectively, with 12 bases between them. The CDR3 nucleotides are TGTGCCAGCAGTCCCGGGACTGTGGAGACCCAGTACTTC. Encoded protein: CASSPGTVETQYF.